This passage covers 30 T cell receptor beta chains from one sample sequenced in a study of cytomegalovirus exposure and HLA in healthy donors. Primers: 60 Vbeta forward and 13 Jbeta reverse. Data came from immunoSEQ multiplex PCR; TCRdb stores just in-frame clones and leaves some out. The ten top clones account for 6.5% to 10%, within a sample of roughly 40,000 clones. The material sequenced was PBMCs. Source of these receptors: a male donor in good health and CMV-seronegative.

Its frequency marks this clone as medium-sized. The chain carries TRBV5-6 and TRBJ1-2; D not resolved. The length of the CDR3 is 11 residues. V gave up 4 bases and J gave up 4 bases, with 5 bases separating them. Germline CDR1 and CDR2: SGHDT and YYEEEE. CDR3 DNA: TGTGCCAGCAGCACTCTCTATGGCTACACCTTC. As protein: CASSTLYGYTF.

The chain is built from TRBV6-5 and TRBJ2-7; D call uncertain. The CDR3 sequence is 14 residues long. The V end lost 6 bases, the J end lost 3 bases, and 15 bases lay between the germline ends. Germline lookup yields CDR1 MNHEY and CDR2 SVGAGI. The CDR3 DNA sequence: TGTGCCAGCAGCCCTCGACGCCTAGGCTACGAGCAGTACTTC. Translation: CASSPRRLGYEQYF.

The chain carries TRBV5-1 and TRBJ2-3; D ambiguous. Germline lookup yields CDR1 SGHRS and CDR2 YFSETQ. CDR3 length equals 14 residues. The V end was cut by 4 bases, the J end by 8 bases, with 17 bases between. The CDR3 sequence is CASSPQNSAATQYF. The CDR3 nucleotides read TGCGCCAGCAGCCCTCAGAACTCGGCGGCTACGCAGTATTTT. Full variable domain (outside the CDR3, taken from reference TRBV5-1 and TRBJ2-3): KAGVTQTPRYLIKTRGQQVTLSCSPISGHRSVSWYQQTPGQGLQFLFEYFSETQRNKGNFPGRFSGRQFSNSRSEMNVSTLELGDSALYLCASSPQNSAATQYFGPGTRLTVL.

The chain carries TRBV5-6 and TRBJ2-3; the D gene is possibly TRBD2 (5 bases). Looked up from germline, CDR1 is SGHDT and CDR2 is YYEEEE. Deletions cut 3 bases from V and 3 bases from J, with 23 bases between. The CDR3 contains 18 residues. The CDR3 region has the DNA TGTGCCAGCAGCTCAGCCCTAGGGAGCGGAGACCTTACAGATACGCAGTATTTT. Translation: CASSSALGSGDLTDTQYF.

The V call is TRBV4-2, the J call TRBJ1-5; D is possibly TRBD1 (5 bases). Trimming removed 2 bases at V and 4 bases at J, with 15 bases between. Germline V gene sequence: CDR1 LGHNA, CDR2 YNFKEQ. The CDR3 loop spans 16 amino acids. For the CDR3, the DNA is TGTGCCAGCAGCCAAAACTTTGGGGCCGGGAATCAGCCCCAGCATTTT. This encodes CASSQNFGAGNQPQHF.

The chain is built from TRBV5-5 and TRBJ1-4, with 7 bases identical to TRBD1. Germline loops: CDR1 SGHKS, CDR2 YYEKEE (reference sequence). V shed 10 bases and J 4 bases; nucleotides not matched to a gene: 4. The CDR3 consists of 12 residues. The chain's CDR3 is CAVRDSNEKLFF. The DNA of the CDR3 is TGTGCCGTCAGGGACAGTAATGAAAAACTGTTTTTT. The full variable domain, in which reference TRBV5-5 and TRBJ1-4 provide the parts outside the CDR3, is DAGVTQSPTHLIKTRGQQVTLRCSPISGHKSVSWYQQVLGQGPQFIFQYYEKEERGRGNFPDRFSARQFPNYSSELNVNALLLGDSALYLCAVRDSNEKLFFGSGTQLSVL.

The genes are TRBV19 and TRBJ2-3; 7 positions match TRBD2. J was trimmed by 1 base and V by 9 bases; bases with no gene match: 7. The CDR3 runs 14 residues. Germline values: CDR1 LNHDA, CDR2 SQIVND (reference sequence). The CDR3 nucleotides read TGTGCCAGCACTGGACGGGGGGGCACAGATACGCAGTATTTT. Protein sequence: CASTGRGGTDTQYF.

The CDR3 coding sequence is TGTGCCAGCTCACCCCCAGGGGTTCGAGGCTATGGCTACACCTTC. It translates to CASSPPGVRGYGYTF. J is TRBJ1-2 and V is TRBV18; possibly TRBD1 for D (6 bases). Per germline, CDR1 KGHSH and CDR2 LQKENI. Trimming took off 3 bases at V and 4 bases at J, with 15 bases between the two ends. The CDR3 spans 15 residues.

This rearrangement joins TRBV5-1 to TRBJ2-7; TRBD2 is a possible D gene (6 bases). The CDR3 runs 15 residues. CDR1 and CDR2 from the germline V gene are SGHRS and YFSETQ. Trimming stripped 4 bases from V and 2 bases from J, with 16 bases between. CDR3 region: CASSPTGTDPYEQYF. In DNA, the CDR3 is TGCGCCAGCAGCCCTACCGGGACTGACCCCTACGAGCAGTACTTC.

J is TRBJ2-7 and V is TRBV28, with 9 bases that match TRBD1. Looked up from germline, CDR1 is MDHEN and CDR2 is SYDVKM. The CDR3 length is 15 residues. Trimming cost V 5 bases and J 4 bases; bases outside gene matches: 9. Written as DNA, the CDR3 is TGTGCCAGCAGTCCACAGGGGGCCCAGACATACGAGCAGTACTTC. Amino acids: CASSPQGAQTYEQYF. Using reference TRBV28 and TRBJ2-7 for the parts outside the CDR3, the full variable domain is DVKVTQSSRYLVKRTGEKVFLECVQDMDHENMFWYRQDPGLGLRLIYFSYDVKMKEKGDIPEGYSVSREKKERFSLILESASTNQTSMYLCASSPQGAQTYEQYFGPGTRLTVT.

V and J are TRBV7-2 and TRBJ1-5; 10 bases align to TRBD1. After removal of 4 bases from V and 8 bases from J, the junction contained 5 bases not matched to a gene. Germline CDR1 is SGHTA and CDR2 is FQGNSA. The CDR3 length is 14 residues. The CDR3 loop reads CASSWGQGMEPQHF. The CDR3 bases are TGTGCCAGCAGCTGGGGACAGGGGATGGAGCCCCAGCATTTT.

Considering frequency, this clone is medium-sized. This rearrangement joins TRBV11-2 to TRBJ2-4; weak D call: TRBD2 (6 bases). From germline, CDR1 is SGHAT and CDR2 FQNNGV. This CDR3 has 14 residues. Trimming stripped 3 bases from V and 7 bases from J, with 13 bases between. CDR3 in DNA: TGTGCCAGCAGCTTTAGCGGAGAGGGGAACATTCAGTACTTC. This codes for CASSFSGEGNIQYF.

The genes are TRBV6-1 and TRBJ1-1; tentative D call: TRBD1 (5 bases). CDR1 MNHNS and CDR2 SASEGT come from the germline V gene. This CDR3 spans 13 amino acids. Trimming took 5 bases from V and 1 from J, leaving 8 bases between them. The CDR3 sequence: CASSQQANTEAFF. The CDR3 DNA reads TGTGCCAGCAGTCAACAGGCGAACACTGAAGCTTTCTTT.

CDR3 residues: CASRRLAGGLGEQFF. CDR3 in DNA: TGCGCCAGCAGGCGACTAGCGGGAGGGCTCGGTGAGCAGTTCTTC. The chain has TRBV4-1 and TRBJ2-1; 14 nucleotides match TRBD2. Germline CDR1 is MGHRA and CDR2 is YSYEKL. The CDR3 loop spans 15 amino acids. Germline trimming cut 6 bases from V and 9 bases from J; bases unmatched to any gene: 7.

This chain uses TRBV19 with TRBJ1-6; TRBD1 aligns across 8 bases. The CDR3 runs to 13 residues. Per germline, CDR1 LNHDA and CDR2 SQIVND (reference sequence). J was trimmed by 10 bases and V by 8 bases; bases with no gene match: 7. DNA for the CDR3: TGTGCCAGTGCGGACAGGGTTTGGTCACCCCTCCACTTT. This sequence encodes CASADRVWSPLHF. Filled out from reference TRBV19 and TRBJ1-6, the complete variable domain reads DGGITQSPKYLFRKEGQNVTLSCEQNLNHDAMYWYRQDPGQGLRLIYYSQIVNDFQKGDIAEGYSVSREKKESFPLTVTSAQKNPTAFYLCASADRVWSPLHFGNGTRLTVT.

The chain links TRBV5-1 to TRBJ2-5; D call uncertain. This CDR3 is 14 amino acids long. The V and J ends lost 3 bases and 2 bases respectively, with 11 bases between them. CDR1 and CDR2 from the germline V gene are SGHRS and YFSETQ. CDR3 sequence (DNA): TGCGCCAGCAGCTCTTCGAGACTTCAAGAGACCCAGTACTTC. Its protein product is CASSSSRLQETQYF.

The chain combines TRBV7-2 with TRBJ1-1, with D possibly TRBD1 on 6 matching bases. CDR3 length equals 16 residues. CDR1 is SGHTA and CDR2 is FQGNSA in the germline V gene. V lost 5 bases to trimming and J lost 1 base, with 17 bases between them. CDR3 amino acids: CASSPWGGARNTEAFF. CDR3 sequence (DNA): TGTGCCAGCAGCCCCTGGGGGGGGGCGAGGAACACTGAAGCTTTCTTT.

Here the CDR3 reads CASTRSPRGYGYTF. The CDR3 DNA follows: TGTGCCAGTACTAGGTCGCCACGGGGCTATGGCTACACCTTC. This chain links TRBV19 with TRBJ1-2, with unresolved D. The CDR3 covers 14 residues. With 7 bases removed from V and 4 bases from J, the gap between germline ends came to 16 bases. Germline CDR1 and CDR2: LNHDA and SQIVND (reference sequence).

This sequence joins TRBV6-1 and TRBJ2-7, with 13 bases matching TRBD2. Losses at the gene ends were 0 bases for V and 2 bases for J; bases not matched to a gene: 10. The germline CDR1 and CDR2 sequences are MNHNS and SASEGT. CDR3 size: 19 residues. The CDR3 coding sequence is TGTGCCAGCAGTGAAGCCCCCCGACTAGCGGGAGGTACTACCTACGAGCAGTACTTC. Amino acids: CASSEAPRLAGGTTYEQYF.

The V and J genes are TRBV2 and TRBJ2-7; TRBD1 agrees at 7 bases. Germline V gene data show CDR1 as SNHLY and CDR2 as FYNNEI. Trimming removed 5 bases from V and 12 bases from J; junction bases left unmatched: 10. CDR3 length: 12 amino acids. CDR3 bases: TGTGCCAGCAGTTTGACAGGGCCCGAAGGGTACTTC. The encoded protein is CASSLTGPEGYF.

The chain links TRBV28 to TRBJ2-2, with TRBD1 matching 7 bases. The CDR3 runs to 13 residues. J was trimmed by 4 bases and V by 7 bases; bases with no gene match: 3. Looked up from germline, CDR1 is MDHEN and CDR2 is SYDVKM. This chain's CDR3 is CASTPGGTGELFF. DNA of the CDR3: TGTGCCAGCACCCCAGGGGGCACCGGGGAGCTGTTTTTT. Together with reference TRBV28 and TRBJ2-2, the CDR3 gives the full variable domain: DVKVTQSSRYLVKRTGEKVFLECVQDMDHENMFWYRQDPGLGLRLIYFSYDVKMKEKGDIPEGYSVSREKKERFSLILESASTNQTSMYLCASTPGGTGELFFGEGSRLTVL.

This chain joins TRBV9 and TRBJ2-2; D unresolved. Germline CDR1 reads SGDLS; CDR2 reads YYNGEE. Trimming left V 2 bases short and J 7 bases short, with 6 bases between. The CDR3 is 12 amino acids. The CDR3 coding sequence is TGTGCCAGCAGCGTGCGGTTCGGGGAGCTGTTTTTT. This codes for CASSVRFGELFF.

V gene TRBV4-1 combines with J gene TRBJ1-2; D remains ambiguous. Trimming left V 0 bases short and J 3 bases short, with 11 bases between. The CDR3 consists of 15 residues. CDR1 is MGHRA, CDR2 YSYEKL, per germline. The chain's CDR3 is CASSQEVAAYYGYTF. For the CDR3, the DNA is TGCGCCAGCAGCCAAGAGGTAGCAGCGTACTATGGCTACACCTTC.

The CDR3 region is CASSQGQIYGYTF. CDR3 bases: TGCGCCAGCAGCCAAGGACAGATCTATGGCTACACCTTC. V usage is TRBV5-1 and J usage is TRBJ1-2, with a tentative D call TRBD1 (6 bases). Germline V gene sequence: CDR1 SGHRS, CDR2 YFSETQ. This CDR3 contains 13 residues. V gave up 4 bases and J gave up 4 bases, with 11 bases separating them.

The chain uses TRBV29-1 and TRBJ1-1; 7 bases line up with TRBD1. Germline values: CDR1 SQVTM, CDR2 ANQGSEA. The length of the CDR3 is 13 residues. V gave up 6 bases and J gave up 3 bases; unmatched junction bases: 7. This chain's CDR3 is CSVRTGTYTEAFF. CDR3 bases: TGCAGCGTCCGGACAGGAACCTACACTGAAGCTTTCTTT.

This chain links TRBV10-1 with TRBJ2-3; D unclear. The CDR3 runs to 13 residues. The V end lost 10 bases, the J end lost 9 bases, and 20 bases lay between the germline ends. The germline V gene encodes CDR1 WNHNN and CDR2 SYGVQD (reference sequence). In DNA, the CDR3 is TGCGCCAACCCTCTAACGCCTCCACGGACGCAGTATTTT. It encodes CANPLTPPRTQYF.

The J gene is TRBJ2-3, the V gene TRBV5-4; maybe TRBD2 (5 bases). The CDR3 consists of 15 residues. Trimming took 4 bases from V and 3 from J, leaving 15 bases between them. Germline assignment: CDR1 SGHNT and CDR2 YYREEE (reference sequence). DNA for the CDR3: TGTGCCAGCAGCAAGCCCGCTAGCAGAACAGATACGCAGTATTTT. Its protein is CASSKPASRTDTQYF.

The chain combines TRBV14 with TRBJ2-7; D call uncertain. Germline lookup yields CDR1 SGHDN and CDR2 FVKESK. The CDR3 covers 13 residues. The V end was cut by 4 bases, the J end by 4 bases, with 11 bases between. DNA of the CDR3: TGTGCCAGCAGCCCGACCCTAGTTTACGAGCAGTACTTC. It codes for CASSPTLVYEQYF.

The chain recombines TRBV27 with TRBJ1-2; D perhaps matches TRBD1 (5 bases). V shed 8 bases and J shed 4 bases, with 17 bases lying between them. This CDR3 is 14 amino acids long. The germline CDR1 and CDR2 sequences are MNHEY and SMNVEV (reference sequence). CDR3 loop: CASATGPVGYGYTF. The CDR3 nucleotides are TGTGCCAGCGCAACAGGCCCTGTAGGCTATGGCTACACCTTC.

The J gene is TRBJ1-5, the V gene TRBV7-6; maybe TRBD1 (6 bases). V lost 5 bases to trimming and J lost 4 bases, with 21 bases between them. The CDR3 contains 17 residues. The germline V gene encodes CDR1 SGHVS and CDR2 FNYEAQ. The chain's CDR3 is CASSPIPGLGANQPQHF. The CDR3 coding sequence is TGTGCCAGCAGCCCCATCCCGGGTTTGGGGGCTAATCAGCCCCAGCATTTT.